Following are 15 T cell receptor beta chains from one sample sequenced in a study of T cell repertoires in cytomegalovirus infection (dated by TCRdb to the late 2010s). Reads for this sample came from an Illumina HiSeq 1500. TCRdb itself trimmed the public reads at Q25 with fastp, ran MiXCR and retained productive beta chains. Rows merge per CDR3 protein into single entries with the most common DNA and genes. The sample yields 740,000 or so distinct CDR3 sequences; roughly 35% were counted once. Around 2.8% of the sample is in the top ten clones. Sequencing used PBMCs. The origin of the receptors is a human donor in good health (CMV status not recorded). Some clones in this sample may be carry-over from other donors' samples.

There are a few counts of this clonotype. The J gene is TRBJ2-7, the V gene TRBV7-9; 9 bases agree with TRBD2. After removal of 3 bases from V and 3 bases from J, the junction contained 6 bases not matched to a gene. From germline, CDR1 is SEHNR and CDR2 FQNEAQ (reference sequence). The CDR3 contains 15 residues. Here the CDR3 DNA reads TGTGCCAGCAGCTTGGGACTAGCAGCCCTCTACGAGCAGTACTTC. Residues: CASSLGLAALYEQYF.

This clonotype appeared many times. The chain is built from TRBV7-2 and TRBJ2-1; D is unresolved. Between the trimmed V and J ends, which lost 1 base and 6 bases, there was a span of 10 bases. Germline V gene lookup returns CDR1 SGHTA and CDR2 FQGNSA. The CDR3 sequence is 14 residues long. The CDR3 here is CASSLDGGSNEQFF. DNA for the CDR3: TGTGCCAGCAGCTTAGACGGCGGAAGCAATGAGCAGTTCTTC.

There are a few counts of this clonotype. The chain combines TRBV28 with TRBJ1-2, with 7 bases identical to TRBD1. V lost 8 bases and J lost 4; bases outside the gene matches: 10. Germline V lookup: CDR1 MDHEN, CDR2 SYDVKM. This CDR3 spans 14 amino acids. CDR3 loop: CASRPDRELYGYTF. The CDR3 region has the DNA TGTGCCAGCCGCCCCGACAGGGAACTCTATGGCTACACCTTC.

Only a few counts were recorded for this clonotype. The rearrangement joins TRBV19 to TRBJ1-1; TRBD1 aligns across 7 bases. Germline lookup yields CDR1 LNHDA and CDR2 SQIVND (reference sequence). With V trimmed by 5 bases and J by 5 bases, 5 bases remained unmatched. The CDR3 loop spans 13 amino acids. The CDR3 DNA sequence: TGTGCCAGTAGTTGGCAGGGGGAGACTGAAGCTTTCTTT. It specifies CASSWQGETEAFF.

Only one count was recorded for this clonotype. The chain links TRBV6-6 to TRBJ2-3; D is unresolved. CDR1 is MNHNY and CDR2 is SVGAGI in the germline V gene (reference sequence). V was clipped by 6 bases and J by 2 bases, with 9 bases between them. CDR3 length equals 13 residues. The CDR3 DNA follows: TGTGCCAGCAGCCCCCGCCACACAGATACGCAGTATTTT. Amino acid sequence: CASSPRHTDTQYF.

The V gene is TRBV14, the J gene TRBJ2-5, with no clear D. This CDR3 comprises 13 residues. Between the trimmed V and J ends, which lost 3 bases and 8 bases, there was a span of 13 bases. Germline CDR1 and CDR2: SGHDN and FVKESK. The CDR3 sequence is CASSQVLGNTQYF. The DNA of the CDR3 is TGTGCCAGCAGCCAGGTCCTTGGGAATACCCAGTACTTC.

This clonotype turned up a few times. V usage is TRBV12-3 or TRBV12-4 and J usage is TRBJ1-3; no definite D call. This CDR3 has 16 residues. V was shortened by 0 bases and J by 0 bases, with 9 bases between the two germline ends. CDR3 in DNA: TGTGCCAGCAGTTTAGCATCCCTGTTCTCTGGAAACACCATATATTTT. Its protein product is CASSLASLFSGNTIYF.

Written as DNA, the CDR3 is TGTGCCAGCAGCAAGGACAAATTATGGGGCGGTGAGCAGTTCTTC. Residues: CASSKDKLWGGEQFF. This chain uses TRBV6-1 with TRBJ2-1, with a weak D call TRBD1 (5 bases). Trimming took off 6 bases at V and 9 bases at J, with 21 bases between the two ends. The CDR3 contains 15 residues. Germline V lookup: CDR1 MNHNS, CDR2 SASEGT.

The chain has TRBV20-1 and TRBJ2-7; D gene ambiguous. Germline V gene sequence: CDR1 DFQATT, CDR2 SNEGSKA (reference sequence). The CDR3 contains 12 residues. V lost 7 bases, J lost 4 bases, and 14 bases lay in between. The CDR3 region has the DNA TGCAGTGAAGTCGGGTTAGGGTACGAGCAGTACTTC. Its translation is CSEVGLGYEQYF.

The J gene is TRBJ2-3, the V gene TRBV6-6; TRBD2 aligns across 7 bases. This CDR3 comprises 18 residues. In germline, CDR1 is MNHNY, CDR2 SVGAGI (reference sequence). V lost 6 bases, J lost 0 bases, and 15 bases stayed unmatched. The CDR3 DNA follows: TGTGCCAGCAGACCCGGGGGGAGCCCTACCCCTAGCACAGATACGCAGTATTTT. This translates into CASRPGGSPTPSTDTQYF.

Only a few counts were recorded for this clonotype. The J gene is TRBJ1-1, the V gene TRBV7-3; tentatively, D is TRBD1 (6 bases). Trimming stripped 1 base from V and 4 bases from J, with 19 bases between. The CDR3 loop spans 17 amino acids. Germline V lookup: CDR1 SGHTA, CDR2 FQGTGA. The CDR3 loop is CASSLNPPTGWGTEAFF. In nucleotides, the CDR3 is TGTGCCAGCAGCTTAAATCCCCCGACAGGCTGGGGCACTGAAGCTTTCTTT.

This clonotype showed up just a few times. The V and J genes are TRBV15 and TRBJ1-4; D is possibly TRBD1 (6 bases). The CDR3 loop spans 17 amino acids. Germline V gives CDR1 LNHNV, CDR2 YYDKDF (reference sequence). The V end was cut by 0 bases, the J end by 4 bases, with 15 bases between. The CDR3 loop is CATSRETGQPHNEKLFF. The CDR3, as DNA: TGTGCCACCAGCAGAGAAACCGGACAGCCCCATAATGAAAAACTGTTTTTT.

With regard to this clonotype: This clone may be a read error of a much larger clone one base away. The chain carries TRBV28 and TRBJ1-5; D is unresolved. V lost 7 bases and J 0 bases, leaving 16 bases between the germline ends. CDR1 MDHEN and CDR2 SYDVKM come from the germline V gene. CDR3 length equals 16 residues. CDR3 sequence (DNA): TGTGCCAGCATTTCCTTTAGACTGATTAGCAATCAGCCCCAGCATTTT. It codes for CASISFRLISNQPQHF.

This clonotype is a singleton in its sample. V gene TRBV2 combines with J gene TRBJ2-5; 7 bases agree with TRBD2. V gave up 10 bases and J gave up 1 base; unmatched junction bases: 15. Germline V CDR1 and CDR2: SNHLY, FYNNEI. There are 16 residues in the CDR3. CDR3 region: CATLLGQRGAQETQYF. For the CDR3, the DNA is TGTGCCACACTCCTAGGCCAGCGGGGAGCCCAAGAGACCCAGTACTTC.

In its sample, this clonotype was seen many times. The rearrangement links TRBV7-2 to TRBJ1-5; D not resolved. The V and J ends lost 5 bases and 0 bases respectively, with 11 bases between them. The length of the CDR3 is 15 residues. Germline assignment: CDR1 SGHTA and CDR2 FQGNSA. The CDR3 region is CASSPPGNSNQPQHF. CDR3 bases: TGTGCCAGCAGCCCACCGGGCAATAGCAATCAGCCCCAGCATTTT.